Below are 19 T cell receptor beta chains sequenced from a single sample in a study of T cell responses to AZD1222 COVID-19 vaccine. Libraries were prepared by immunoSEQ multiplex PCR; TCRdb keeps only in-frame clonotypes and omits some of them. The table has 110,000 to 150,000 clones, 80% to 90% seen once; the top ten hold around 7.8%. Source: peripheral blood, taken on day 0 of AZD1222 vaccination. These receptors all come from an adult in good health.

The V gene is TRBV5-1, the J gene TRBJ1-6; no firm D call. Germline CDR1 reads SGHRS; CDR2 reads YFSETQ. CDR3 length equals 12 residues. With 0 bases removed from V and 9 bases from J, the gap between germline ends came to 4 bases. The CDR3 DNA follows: TGCGCCAGCAGCTTGGGGGGTTCACCCCTCCACTTT. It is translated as CASSLGGSPLHF.

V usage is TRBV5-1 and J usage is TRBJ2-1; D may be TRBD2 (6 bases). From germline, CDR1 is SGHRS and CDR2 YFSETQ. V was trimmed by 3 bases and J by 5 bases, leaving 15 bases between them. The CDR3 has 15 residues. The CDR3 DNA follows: TGCGCCAGCAGCTGGCTATGGGCGGGGAACAATGAGCAGTTCTTC. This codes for CASSWLWAGNNEQFF.

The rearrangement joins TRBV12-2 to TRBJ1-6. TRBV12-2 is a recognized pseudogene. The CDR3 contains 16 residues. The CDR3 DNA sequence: TGTGCAAGTCACCACCTGGGGGGGGAGGGTAATTCACCCCTCCACTTT. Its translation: CASHHLGGEGNSPLHF.

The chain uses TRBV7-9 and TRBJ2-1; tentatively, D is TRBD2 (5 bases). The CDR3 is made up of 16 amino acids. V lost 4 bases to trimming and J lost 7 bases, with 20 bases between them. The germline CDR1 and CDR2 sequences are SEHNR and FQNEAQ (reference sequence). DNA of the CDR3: TGTGCCAGCAGCTCCTATGGTTGGGGAGAAGGTAATGAGCAGTTCTTC. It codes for CASSSYGWGEGNEQFF. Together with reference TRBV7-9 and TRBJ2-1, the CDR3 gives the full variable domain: DTGVSQNPRHKITKRGQNVTFRCDPISEHNRLYWYRQTLGQGPEFLTYFQNEAQLEKSRLLSDRFSAERPKGSFSTLEIQRTEQGDSAMYLCASSSYGWGEGNEQFFGPGTRLTVL.

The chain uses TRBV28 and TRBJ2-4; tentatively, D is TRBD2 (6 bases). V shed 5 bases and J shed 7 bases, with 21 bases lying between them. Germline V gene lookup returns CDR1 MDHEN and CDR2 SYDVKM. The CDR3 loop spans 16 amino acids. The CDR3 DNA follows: TGTGCCAGCAGTCCCCCCGGGAGCCGAGGGGTCAACATTCAGTACTTC. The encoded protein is CASSPPGSRGVNIQYF.

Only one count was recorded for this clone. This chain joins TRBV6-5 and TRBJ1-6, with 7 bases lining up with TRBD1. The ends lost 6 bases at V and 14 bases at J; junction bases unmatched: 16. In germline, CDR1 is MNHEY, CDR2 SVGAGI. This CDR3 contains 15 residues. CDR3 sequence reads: CASSPDRPAFSSLHF. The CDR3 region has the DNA TGTGCCAGCAGCCCGGACAGGCCGGCTTTTTCTTCCCTCCACTTT.

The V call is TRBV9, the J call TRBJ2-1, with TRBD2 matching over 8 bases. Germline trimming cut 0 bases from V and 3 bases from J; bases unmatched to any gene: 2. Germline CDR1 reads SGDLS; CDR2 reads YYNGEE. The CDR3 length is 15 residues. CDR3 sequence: CASSVGGGSYNEQFF. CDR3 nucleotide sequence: TGTGCCAGCAGCGTAGGCGGGGGGAGCTACAATGAGCAGTTCTTC. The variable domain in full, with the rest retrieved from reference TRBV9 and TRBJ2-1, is DSGVTQTPKHLITATGQRVTLRCSPRSGDLSVYWYQQSLDQGLQFLIQYYNGEERAKGNILERFSAQQFPDLHSELNLSSLELGDSALYFCASSVGGGSYNEQFFGPGTRLTVL.

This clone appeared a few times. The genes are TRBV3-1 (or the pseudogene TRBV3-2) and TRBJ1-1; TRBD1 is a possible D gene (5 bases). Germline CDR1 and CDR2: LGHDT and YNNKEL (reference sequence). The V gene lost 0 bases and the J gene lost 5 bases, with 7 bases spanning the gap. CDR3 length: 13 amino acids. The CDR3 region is CASSQEGDTEAFF. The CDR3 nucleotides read TGTGCCAGCAGCCAAGAGGGGGATACTGAAGCTTTCTTT.

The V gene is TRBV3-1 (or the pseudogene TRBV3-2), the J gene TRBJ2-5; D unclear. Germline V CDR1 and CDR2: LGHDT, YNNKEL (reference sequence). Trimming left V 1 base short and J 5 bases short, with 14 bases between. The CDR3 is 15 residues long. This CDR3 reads CASSQVRVLGETQYF. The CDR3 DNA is TGTGCCAGCAGCCAAGTTAGGGTATTGGGGGAGACCCAGTACTTC.

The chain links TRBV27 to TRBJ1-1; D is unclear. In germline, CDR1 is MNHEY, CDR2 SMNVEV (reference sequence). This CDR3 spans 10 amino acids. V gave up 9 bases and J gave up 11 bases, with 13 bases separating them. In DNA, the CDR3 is TGTGCCAGTGGTGATCGAGGCGCTTTCTTT. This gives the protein CASGDRGAFF.

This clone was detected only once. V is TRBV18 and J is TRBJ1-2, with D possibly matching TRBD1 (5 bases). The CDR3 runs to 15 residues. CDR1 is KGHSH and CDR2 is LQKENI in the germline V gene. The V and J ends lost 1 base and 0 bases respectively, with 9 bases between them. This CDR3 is CASSPLGTSNYGYTF. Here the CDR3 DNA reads TGTGCCAGCTCACCACTCGGGACTTCTAACTATGGCTACACCTTC.

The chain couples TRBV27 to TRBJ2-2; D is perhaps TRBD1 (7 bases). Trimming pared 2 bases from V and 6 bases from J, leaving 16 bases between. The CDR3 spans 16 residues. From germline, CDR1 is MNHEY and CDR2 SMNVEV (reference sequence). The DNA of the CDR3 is TGTGCCAGCAGTTTAGGAGGGACAGTAATCCCCGGGGAGCTGTTTTTT. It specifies CASSLGGTVIPGELFF.

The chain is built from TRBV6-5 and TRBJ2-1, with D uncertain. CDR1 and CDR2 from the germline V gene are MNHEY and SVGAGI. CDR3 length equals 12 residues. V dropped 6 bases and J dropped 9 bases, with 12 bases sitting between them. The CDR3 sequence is CASRQAPSEQFF. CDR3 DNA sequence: TGTGCCAGCAGACAAGCCCCCTCTGAGCAGTTCTTC.

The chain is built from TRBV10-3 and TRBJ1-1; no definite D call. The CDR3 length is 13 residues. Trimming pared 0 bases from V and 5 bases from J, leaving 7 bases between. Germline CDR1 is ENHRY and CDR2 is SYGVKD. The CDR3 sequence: CAISESVGTEAFF. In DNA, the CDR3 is TGTGCCATCAGTGAGTCGGTCGGGACTGAAGCTTTCTTT.

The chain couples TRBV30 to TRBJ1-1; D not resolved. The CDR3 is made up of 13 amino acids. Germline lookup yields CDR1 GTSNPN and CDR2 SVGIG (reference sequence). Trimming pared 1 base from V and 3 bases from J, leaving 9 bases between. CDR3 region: CAWSEQQDTEAFF. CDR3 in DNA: TGTGCCTGGAGTGAACAGCAGGACACTGAAGCTTTCTTT.

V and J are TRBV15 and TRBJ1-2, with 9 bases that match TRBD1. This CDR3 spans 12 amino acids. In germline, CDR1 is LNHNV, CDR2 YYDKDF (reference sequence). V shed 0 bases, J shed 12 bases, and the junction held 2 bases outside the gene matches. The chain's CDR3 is CATSREDRGNTF. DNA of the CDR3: TGTGCCACCAGCAGAGAGGACAGGGGAAACACCTTC.

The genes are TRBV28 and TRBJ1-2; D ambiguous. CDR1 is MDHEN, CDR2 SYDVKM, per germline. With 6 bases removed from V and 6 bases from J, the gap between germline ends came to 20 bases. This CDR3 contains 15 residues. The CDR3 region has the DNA TGTGCCAGCAGCCCCTCTGGGGAAGGGATCAATGGCTACACCTTC. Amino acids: CASSPSGEGINGYTF.

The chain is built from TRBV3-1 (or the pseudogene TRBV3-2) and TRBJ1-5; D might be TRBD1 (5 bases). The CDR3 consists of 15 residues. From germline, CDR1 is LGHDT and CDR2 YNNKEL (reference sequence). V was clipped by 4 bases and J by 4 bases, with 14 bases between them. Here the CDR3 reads CASSRGRNTNQPQHF. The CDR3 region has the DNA TGTGCCAGCAGCCGGGGCAGAAATACGAATCAGCCCCAGCATTTT.

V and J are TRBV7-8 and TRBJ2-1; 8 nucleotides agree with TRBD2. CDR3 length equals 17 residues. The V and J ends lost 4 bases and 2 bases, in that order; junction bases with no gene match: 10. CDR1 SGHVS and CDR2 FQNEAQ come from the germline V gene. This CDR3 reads CASSSSSGSLTYNEQFF. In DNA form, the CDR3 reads TGTGCCAGCAGCTCCTCAAGCGGGAGCCTCACCTACAATGAGCAGTTCTTC.